These T cell receptor beta chains were read from a single sample in a study of cytomegalovirus exposure and HLA in healthy donors. TCRdb's copy holds only in-frame clones and misses some; the assay was immunoSEQ multiplex PCR. This sample carries approximately 130,000 clones, 65% to 90% of them seen once, and the ten largest clones take over 0.95%. Sequencing was done on a sample of PBMCs. These receptors were obtained from a girl aged 2 to 9 in good health and CMV-seronegative. Each CDR3 is given without its conserved first and last residue. Each record gives: J gene, clone size, V gene, CDR3 protein. Size tells how often a clone was seen (once, few, many) or the class of an expanded clone, and some rows leave it out.

J: TRBJ2-2
size: NA
V: TRBV19
CDR3: AGGQGAAGELF

J: TRBJ2-7
size: NA
V: TRBV27
CDR3: ASSRGGRQY

J: TRBJ1-4
size: NA
V: TRBV19
CDR3: ASSPLGLANEKLF

J: TRBJ1-2
size: NA
V: TRBV6-7
CDR3: ASSYSGGYGYT

J: TRBJ2-7
size: once
V: TRBV25-1
CDR3: ASSEWDSYEQY

J: TRBJ2-7
size: NA
V: TRBV9
CDR3: ASSFGTGASEQY

J: TRBJ1-5
size: NA
V: TRBV28
CDR3: ASSPLGDRDDQPQH

J: TRBJ2-7
size: NA
V: TRBV27
CDR3: ASSPPESYEQY

J: TRBJ2-7
size: NA
V: TRBV2
CDR3: ASVPPRDRGGDEQY

J: TRBJ1-2
size: NA
V: TRBV7-9
CDR3: ASSQWTGWDGGYT

J: TRBJ2-7
size: once
V: TRBV7-9
CDR3: ASSLASDSYEQY

J: TRBJ1-4
size: NA
V: TRBV16
CDR3: ASSRKRTGSLEKLF

J: TRBJ2-5
size: NA
V: TRBV28
CDR3: ASSTPGLGNQETQY

J: TRBJ1-3
size: few
V: TRBV6-5
CDR3: ASQSSGNTIY

J: TRBJ2-7
size: NA
V: TRBV4-2
CDR3: ASSQEASGLASYEQY

J: TRBJ2-1
size: NA
V: TRBV11-2
CDR3: ASRDGSSYNEQF

J: TRBJ2-3
size: NA
V: TRBV13
CDR3: ASSLRLAKDTQY

J: TRBJ1-1
size: NA
V: TRBV5-4
CDR3: ASTLSRGGNTEAF

J: TRBJ2-1
size: NA
V: TRBV5-5
CDR3: ASSLTSESYNEQF

J: TRBJ2-7
size: NA
V: TRBV28
CDR3: ASSLEYYEQY

J: TRBJ2-7
size: NA
V: TRBV28
CDR3: ASRLEAREQY

J: TRBJ1-5
size: NA
V: TRBV5-1
CDR3: ASSLGGTANQPQH

J: TRBJ1-4
size: few
V: TRBV4-3
CDR3: ASSQEQGRGAEKLF

J: TRBJ2-2
size: NA
V: TRBV5-4
CDR3: ASSLGRENTGELF